This T cell receptor beta chain is from a study of blood T cell repertoires in COVID-19. Across the whole study: Researchers got acute and convalescent COVID-19 samples from the United States, Italy and Spain. Sources were T cells, B-cell-depleted T cells, or PBMCs; the material itself was cDNA or gDNA.

CDR3 length: 15 amino acids. The germline CDR1 and CDR2 sequences are MNHEY and SVGEGT. The V end was cut by 0 bases, the J end by 3 bases, with 8 bases between. The repertoire was sequenced with immunoSEQ multiplex PCR; TCRdb's copy has only in-frame clones and lacks some. The data show 85,000 to 130,000 clones, roughly nine tenths seen once. The J gene is TRBJ2-2, the V gene TRBV6-2 or TRBV6-3; D perhaps matches TRBD2 (6 bases). The receptor's source is a human donor in a cohort sampled during active COVID-19. The material sequenced was peripheral blood. The CDR3 bases are TGTGCCAGCAGTTACTCGGGACTCCACACCGGGGAGCTGTTTTTT. The encoded protein is CASSYSGLHTGELFF.